This entry lists 32 T cell receptor beta chains sequenced from one sample in a study of CD8 T cells in ankylosing spondylitis. TCRdb independently ran MiXCR on the 5' RACE reads; one entry per CDR3 protein. The table has about 250,000 distinct CDR3 sequences, 18% seen once. Specimen: blood, either unsorted or a sorted T cell fraction (not recorded which). These receptors were taken from a male donor with ankylosing spondylitis or in good health (not recorded which).

V usage is TRBV3-1 and J usage is TRBJ1-2, with a tentative D call TRBD1 (5 bases). Germline loops: CDR1 LGHDT, CDR2 YNNKEL (reference sequence). Trimming left V 1 base short and J 4 bases short, with 13 bases between. The CDR3 consists of 15 residues. CDR3 loop: CASSQAPGVSYGYTF. The CDR3 nucleotides read TGTGCCAGCAGCCAAGCCCCGGGGGTGAGCTATGGCTACACCTTC.

This clonotype was detected many times. The chain uses TRBV12-3 or TRBV12-4 and TRBJ1-1; TRBD1 is a possible D gene (6 bases). Trimming left V 3 bases short and J 2 bases short, with 16 bases between. The CDR3 consists of 16 residues. In DNA form, the CDR3 reads TGTGCCAGCAGTTTCCGACCGGACAGAAAAAACACTGAAGCTTTCTTT. Amino acids: CASSFRPDRKNTEAFF.

CDR3 protein: CSVEVPGVYEQYF. The CDR3 region has the DNA TGCAGCGTTGAAGTGCCAGGGGTCTACGAGCAGTACTTC. The V and J genes are TRBV29-1 and TRBJ2-7, with a possible D match to TRBD1 (6 bases). Germline-derived CDR1 and CDR2 are SQVTM and ANQGSEA. The CDR3 extends over 13 amino acids. V was trimmed by 1 base and J by 3 bases, leaving 10 bases between them.

This clonotype has more than one count but fewer than ten. The chain combines TRBV21-1 with TRBJ1-5; the table calls TRBD1, which could not be checked here. TRBV21-1 is flagged as a pseudogene. The CDR3 is 16 residues long. As DNA, the CDR3 is TGTGCCAGCAGCAAAGCAGGGACAGGGACCAATCAGCCCCAGCATTTT. Its protein product is CASSKAGTGTNQPQHF.

The rearrangement uses TRBV4-3 and TRBJ2-1; 10 bases map to TRBD2. J gave up 6 bases and V 1 base, and 3 bases lay outside the gene matches. The CDR3 is 15 amino acids. Germline values: CDR1 LGHNA, CDR2 YSLEER. This CDR3 reads CASSQGTSGGNEQFF. The CDR3 coding sequence is TGCGCCAGCAGCCAAGGGACTAGCGGAGGCAATGAGCAGTTCTTC.

This clonotype was seen a handful of times. The chain employs TRBV5-6 and TRBJ2-7, with 12 bases identical to TRBD2. Germline values: CDR1 SGHDT, CDR2 YYEEEE. V was pared by 4 bases and J by 0 bases, with 8 bases of the junction left unmatched. The CDR3 has 17 residues. CDR3 in amino acids: CASSLGTSGLLSYEQYF. CDR3 DNA: TGTGCCAGCAGCCTGGGGACTAGCGGGCTACTCTCCTACGAGCAGTACTTC.

This clonotype was seen a handful of times. The chain carries TRBV15 and TRBJ2-3; 12 bases map to TRBD2. Unmatched junction bases numbered 2, after V lost 4 bases and J lost 0 bases. The CDR3 is made up of 16 amino acids. Germline V gene data show CDR1 as LNHNV and CDR2 as YYDKDF (reference sequence). CDR3: CATSTGTSGSTDTQYF. In DNA, the CDR3 is TGTGCCACCAGCACTGGGACTAGCGGGAGCACAGATACGCAGTATTTT.

This chain joins TRBV5-1 and TRBJ1-1, with D perhaps matching TRBD1 (5 bases). The germline V and J ends were trimmed by 6 bases and 1 base, with 16 bases remaining between them. The germline V gene has CDR1 SGHRS and CDR2 YFSETQ. The CDR3 consists of 15 residues. The CDR3 spells CASNGASFGNTEAFF. CDR3 coding DNA: TGCGCCAGCAACGGGGCATCTTTTGGGAACACTGAAGCTTTCTTT. The full variable domain, rest sourced from reference TRBV5-1 and TRBJ1-1, is KAGVTQTPRYLIKTRGQQVTLSCSPISGHRSVSWYQQTPGQGLQFLFEYFSETQRNKGNFPGRFSGRQFSNSRSEMNVSTLELGDSALYLCASNGASFGNTEAFFGQGTRLTVV.

The chain uses TRBV15 and TRBJ2-7; 9 nucleotides line up with TRBD1. From germline, CDR1 is LNHNV and CDR2 YYDKDF (reference sequence). CDR3 length equals 16 residues. V shed 0 bases and J 4 bases; nucleotides not matched to a gene: 7. CDR3 sequence (DNA): TGTGCCACCAGCAGAGATACCGGGACAGGGTTATACGAGCAGTACTTC. Translation: CATSRDTGTGLYEQYF.

The chain combines TRBV27 with TRBJ2-2; D gene unclear. Germline V lookup: CDR1 MNHEY, CDR2 SMNVEV (reference sequence). Trimming removed 3 bases at V and 5 bases at J, with 7 bases between. This CDR3 spans 13 amino acids. CDR3 bases: TGTGCCAGCAGTTTTTCCGGGACCGGGGAGCTGTTTTTT. Encoded protein: CASSFSGTGELFF.

A word on this clonotype: Being one base from a much bigger clone, this may be a read error. The chain uses TRBV29-1 and TRBJ1-5; tentative D call: TRBD1 (5 bases). V was cut by 7 bases and J by 6 bases, with 19 bases left in between. The CDR3 runs 14 residues. Per the germline V gene, CDR1 is SQVTM and CDR2 is ANQGSEA. The CDR3 bases are TGCAGCGCGTTGATAGGGTGGGGGAGTCAGCCCCAGCATTTT. Amino acid sequence: CSALIGWGSQPQHF.

In its sample, this clonotype was seen a few times. The genes are TRBV5-1 and TRBJ2-1; 11 nucleotides align to TRBD2. Germline V gene lookup returns CDR1 SGHRS and CDR2 YFSETQ. The CDR3 extends over 14 amino acids. V trimming: 0 bases; J trimming: 8 bases; junction bases outside the gene matches: 1. This chain's CDR3 is CASSLEGLADEQFF. DNA of the CDR3: TGCGCCAGCAGCTTGGAGGGACTAGCGGATGAGCAGTTCTTC.

This clonotype was picked up many times. The V gene is TRBV29-1, the J gene TRBJ2-3; 9 bases agree with TRBD2. The CDR3 extends over 13 amino acids. Losses at the gene ends were 2 bases for V and 6 bases for J; bases not matched to a gene: 3. Germline V CDR1 and CDR2: SQVTM, ANQGSEA. The CDR3 sequence is CSVELAGRDTQYF. CDR3 DNA: TGCAGCGTTGAACTAGCGGGACGGGATACGCAGTATTTT.

This sequence joins TRBV4-2 and TRBJ2-1, with D uncertain. V was cut by 0 bases and J by 10 bases, with 13 bases left in between. This CDR3 region has 14 residues. Germline V gene sequence: CDR1 LGHNA, CDR2 YNFKEQ. The CDR3 reads CASSQDILVGEQFF. DNA for the CDR3: TGTGCCAGCAGCCAAGATATCCTAGTCGGGGAGCAGTTCTTC.

The V call is TRBV5-6, the J call TRBJ2-7, with 8 positions matching TRBD2. The CDR3 runs to 15 residues. Trimming at V came to 4 bases and at J to 0 bases, leaving 6 bases not matched to a gene. Germline CDR1 and CDR2: SGHDT and YYEEEE. DNA for the CDR3: TGTGCCAGCAGCCGCCTCACTAGCGGCTCCTACGAGCAGTACTTC. Protein product: CASSRLTSGSYEQYF.

The genes are TRBV7-9 and TRBJ2-1; the match to TRBD2 covers 10 bases. The CDR3 spans 15 residues. Germline V gene sequence: CDR1 SEHNR, CDR2 FQNEAQ (reference sequence). With 3 bases clipped from V and 6 bases from J, the junction kept 5 bases outside the gene matches. The chain's CDR3 is CASSFQREGRNEQFF. The CDR3 bases are TGTGCCAGCAGCTTTCAGCGGGAGGGCCGCAATGAGCAGTTCTTC.

The chain uses TRBV29-1 and TRBJ2-1; 11 nucleotides match TRBD2. From germline, CDR1 is SQVTM and CDR2 ANQGSEA. Losses at the gene ends were 6 bases for V and 3 bases for J; bases not matched to a gene: 4. This CDR3 is 14 amino acids long. Written as DNA, the CDR3 is TGCAGCGTAGAACTAGCGGGAGACTACAATGAGCAGTTCTTC. Its translation is CSVELAGDYNEQFF.

The V call is TRBV20-1, the J call TRBJ2-7; TRBD2 agrees at 7 bases. This CDR3 contains 18 residues. Germline V gene data show CDR1 as DFQATT and CDR2 as SNEGSKA (reference sequence). Losses at the gene ends were 2 bases for V and 3 bases for J; bases not matched to a gene: 19. The CDR3 protein is CSARIKGTAEAGIYEQYF. The CDR3 DNA sequence: TGCAGTGCTAGAATCAAAGGGACCGCTGAAGCGGGGATCTACGAGCAGTACTTC.

This clonotype showed up just a few times. V and J are TRBV9 and TRBJ1-1; 8 nucleotides agree with TRBD1. This CDR3 region has 16 residues. CDR1 and CDR2 (germline): SGDLS, YYNGEE. The junction had 6 bases not matched to a gene; V was cut back by 1 base and J by 1 base. The CDR3 region has the DNA TGTGCCAGCAGCGTAAACCCGGGACAGGAGAACACTGAAGCTTTCTTT. The encoded protein is CASSVNPGQENTEAFF.

This clonotype was observed a handful of times. The rearrangement links TRBV4-1 to TRBJ1-2, with D perhaps TRBD1 (5 bases). This CDR3 region has 13 residues. Germline loops: CDR1 MGHRA, CDR2 YSYEKL. V shed 0 bases and J shed 6 bases, with 8 bases lying between them. In nucleotides, the CDR3 is TGCGCCAGCAGCCAAGATCGACAGCATGGCTACACCTTC. Translated: CASSQDRQHGYTF.

The table lists this clonotype with a few counts. The chain employs TRBV20-1 and TRBJ2-1; 7 bases match TRBD2. V gave up 2 bases and J gave up 5 bases; unmatched junction bases: 3. Germline lookup yields CDR1 DFQATT and CDR2 SNEGSKA (reference sequence). This CDR3 spans 13 amino acids. CDR3 amino acids: CSARIRGDNEQFF. CDR3 DNA: TGCAGTGCTAGAATCCGGGGGGACAATGAGCAGTTCTTC.

A remark on this clonotype: A much larger clone lies a single base off, so this may be a read error. The chain is built from TRBV7-2 and TRBJ2-2, with no clear D. V lost 3 bases and J lost 0, with 8 bases in between. The length of the CDR3 is 15 residues. Germline CDR1 reads SGHTA; CDR2 reads FQGNSA. The CDR3: CASSLNLPNTGELFF. The CDR3 DNA reads TGTGCCAGCAGCTTGAACTTACCGAACACCGGGGAGCTGTTTTTT.

This clonotype appeared a few times. This chain uses TRBV20-1 with TRBJ2-1; weak D call: TRBD1 (7 bases). The CDR3 consists of 15 residues. Per germline, CDR1 DFQATT and CDR2 SNEGSKA (reference sequence). V was shortened by 0 bases and J by 9 bases, with 18 bases between the two germline ends. The CDR3 nucleotides are TGCAGTGCTAGAGATTATAGCGGACAGGCGAGTGAGCAGTTCTTC. Its translation is CSARDYSGQASEQFF.

This clonotype was detected a few times. V gene TRBV12-3 or TRBV12-4 combines with J gene TRBJ1-4; no clear D gene. The CDR3 contains 11 residues. Trimming shortened V by 5 bases and J by 7 bases, and 5 bases separated the two germline ends. The CDR3 DNA sequence: TGTGCCAGCAGTAGTAGTGAAAAACTGTTTTTT. This codes for CASSSSEKLFF.

This chain joins TRBV10-3 and TRBJ2-7, with 9 bases lining up with TRBD2. The CDR3 covers 18 residues. The germline gives CDR1 ENHRY, CDR2 SYGVKD. Trimming cost V 6 bases and J 0 bases; bases outside gene matches: 15. As DNA, the CDR3 is TGTGCCATCAGACCCCGGTTGGCGGGAGGGCCTGGCTCCTACGAGCAGTACTTC. This codes for CAIRPRLAGGPGSYEQYF.

The V gene is TRBV10-3, the J gene TRBJ2-5; D not certain. Germline assignment: CDR1 ENHRY and CDR2 SYGVKD. Trimming took 3 bases from V and 1 from J, leaving 6 bases between them. The CDR3 contains 13 residues. The DNA for the CDR3 is TGTGCCATCAGTGACGACTTCCAAGAGACCCAGTACTTC. Amino acid sequence: CAISDDFQETQYF.

A few counts support this clonotype. The chain is built from TRBV6-2 or TRBV6-3 and TRBJ2-1; tentative D call: TRBD2 (5 bases). The V end lost 6 bases, the J end lost 2 bases, and 8 bases lay between the germline ends. The CDR3 loop spans 13 amino acids. Germline V CDR1 and CDR2: MNHEY, SVGEGT. CDR3 in amino acids: CASSPGAYNEQFF. DNA for the CDR3: TGTGCCAGCAGCCCCGGGGCCTACAATGAGCAGTTCTTC.

This chain joins TRBV4-1 and TRBJ2-3; D is possibly TRBD1 (5 bases). Germline CDR1 and CDR2: MGHRA and YSYEKL. There are 16 residues in the CDR3. V was cut by 0 bases and J by 5 bases, with 15 bases left in between. The CDR3 region has the DNA TGCGCCAGCAGCCAAGATGGCCAGGGAAACGTAGATACGCAGTATTTT. Its protein product is CASSQDGQGNVDTQYF.

The chain is built from TRBV5-1 and TRBJ1-2, with TRBD1 as a possible D gene (6 bases). V shed 3 bases and J shed 7 bases, with 16 bases lying between them. Germline V gene sequence: CDR1 SGHRS, CDR2 YFSETQ. The CDR3 extends over 14 amino acids. CDR3 nucleotides: TGCGCCAGCAGCTCCGGAGAGGGGGGACCTGGCTACACCTTC. This encodes CASSSGEGGPGYTF.

In its sample, this clonotype was seen a few times. This sequence joins TRBV7-9 and TRBJ2-3; TRBD1 is a possible D gene (6 bases). Trimming shortened V by 5 bases and J by 2 bases, and 11 bases separated the two germline ends. The CDR3 extends over 14 amino acids. In germline, CDR1 is SEHNR, CDR2 FQNEAQ (reference sequence). Here the CDR3 DNA reads TGTGCCAGCAGCCCGGACAGCTTCACAGATACGCAGTATTTT. Translating gives CASSPDSFTDTQYF.

This clonotype was recorded many times. The rearrangement uses TRBV6-1 and TRBJ2-7; D is uncertain. Trimming stripped 1 base from V and 2 bases from J, with 15 bases between. The CDR3 runs 16 residues. Per germline, CDR1 MNHNS and CDR2 SASEGT. The CDR3 reads CASSEGPGSPPYEQYF. Written as DNA, the CDR3 is TGTGCCAGCAGTGAAGGCCCGGGCAGCCCTCCCTACGAGCAGTACTTC.

The chain couples TRBV4-3 to TRBJ1-4; the D gene is possibly TRBD1 (6 bases). This CDR3 spans 16 amino acids. Between the trimmed V and J ends, which lost 1 base and 10 bases, there was a span of 19 bases. Germline CDR1 LGHNA, CDR2 YSLEER. The CDR3 nucleotides are TGCGCCAGCAGCCAAGTTCTCGGCAGGGGTTCCAGAAAACTGTTTTTT. It is translated as CASSQVLGRGSRKLFF.